This T cell receptor (beta chain) appears in the sequencing data of a study of graft-versus-host responses after intestinal transplantation (dated by TCRdb to the early 2020s). For context, the study as a whole: The transplants that recipients got were multivisceral, liver-intestinal, or isolated intestinal. Every recipient was given anti-thymocyte globulin induction, followed by approximately 3 years of maintenance tacrolimus and steroids. After intestinal transplantation, graft-versus-host and host-versus-graft alloreactive T cell clones were followed in the graft, circulation and bone marrow using bulk TCR-beta CDR3 sequencing. To identify alloreactive clones, pre-transplant mixed lymphocyte reaction products were sequenced and compared with unstimulated pre-transplant donor and recipient T cells. The cohort enrolled about two dozen intestinal transplant recipients including one retransplant, and a few patients lacking pretransplant specimens were excluded. Donor T cell macrochimerism was defined as a peak of at least 4% donor T cells among recipient peripheral blood mononuclear cells. Samples from three later patients were sequenced in-house on an Illumina MiSeq with MiXCR processing rather than by the commercial service.

This clone was seen a single time. No antigen is known for it. No base-level quality is on record; no much larger clone is a single base apart. General study outcomes and caveats: Conclusions were limited by the relatively low number and heterogeneity of intestinal transplant patients. GvH clones were detected in recipient bone marrow, and some of these GvH clones were observed earlier in ileal mucosa or blood, consistent with an intestinal mucosal origin. Early after transplant, peak levels of circulating GvH clones were associated with declines in HvG clones. In patients with donor T cell macrochimerism, the allografts had high GvH to HvG T cell clonal ratios.

The time point label on this specimen signifies: cells obtained before transplantation from donor or recipient. CD3+CD4+ and CD3+CD8+ populations were FACS-sorted from unstimulated pre-transplant donor and recipient cells taken from spleen or lymph nodes. Libraries were constructed by the immunoSEQ multiplex PCR assay. For most patients, genomic DNA was isolated with the Qiagen DNeasy Blood and Tissue Kit and sent frozen to Adaptive Biotechnologies for TCR sequencing. For most patients, high-throughput TCR-beta CDR3 sequencing of genomic DNA was performed by Adaptive Biotechnologies. The published analysis was carried out like this. TCR sequencing data were retrieved from Adaptive's ImmunoSEQ software for around 18 patients, whereas a few other patients were processed with MiXCR and VDJtools. To correct CD4 versus CD8 sorting errors, any sequence found in both subsets at a frequency ratio below 5:1 was removed. CDR3 nucleotide sequences shared by donor and recipient were removed because the origin of these sequences could not be assigned. Alloreactive clones required at least 2-fold expansion over unstimulated cells and minimum CFSE-low frequency of 0.002% (template counts) or 0.001% (read counts). Clones detected in sequenced pre-transplant spleen, lymph node, or MLR CFSE-low populations of the donor or recipient were defined as mappable. Cumulative frequency of alloreactive clones was calculated as a percentage of all sequences weighted by copy number. TCRdb stores this immuneACCESS table with in-frame sequences only. Part of the clones is absent; in the studies checked, under half of the shortfall reflects unresolved V genes, and no reason is known for the rest. V and J calls plus clone size are reproduced from that table; the DNA served to infer D and trimming. The sample table contains over 90,000 clones; only one count was recorded for about nine tenths of them. The ten largest clones add up to about 0.18% of the sample.

The clonotype comes from a human donor who was the organ donor for an intestinal transplant. The sequencing used unstimulated CD4+ T cells sorted from spleen or lymph node cells, collected before transplant.

The DNA is TGTGCCTGGCGGGACACTGAAGCTTTCTTT. Its translation reads: CAWRDTEAFF. Recombination joined TRBV30 with TRBJ1-1; no D gene is confidently identified. As encoded in the germline V gene (reference sequence), CDR1 is GTSNPN while CDR2 is SVGIG. Inclusive of the bounding cysteine and phenylalanine, the CDR3 is 10 residues long. The sequence is cut down to CDR3 DNA, 30 bases in frame from base 1. V is cut by 5 bases and J by 3 bases, and the space between the germline ends is 4 bases. With the portions outside the CDR3 filled from the reference TRBV30 and TRBJ1-1 genes, the complete variable region becomes SQTIHQWPATLVQPVGSPLSLECTVEGTSNPNLYWYRQAAGRGLQLLFYSVGIGQISSEVPQNLSASRPQDRQFILSSKKLLLSDSGFYLCAWRDTEAFFGQGTRLTVV.